This T cell receptor beta chain comes out of a study of blood T cell repertoires in COVID-19. Study at large: From T cells, B-cell-depleted T cells, or PBMCs came the material, which was cDNA or gDNA.

This clone has at least ten counts. Some clones are missing from TCRdb's copy, which holds only in-frame ones; the method was immunoSEQ multiplex PCR. In the table there are about 130,000 clones, around 81% of which are singletons. This TCR was recovered from a woman aged 60 to 75 with active or convalescent COVID-19. The sequencing input was peripheral blood.

CDR3 bases: TGCGCCAGCAGCCAATCCGGACAGGGGGCGGACACCGGGGAGCTGTTTTTT. It is translated as CASSQSGQGADTGELFF. The chain is built from TRBV5-1 and TRBJ2-2; 11 bases agree with TRBD1. Germline loops: CDR1 SGHRS, CDR2 YFSETQ. The ends lost 4 bases at V and 3 bases at J; junction bases unmatched: 8. This CDR3 comprises 17 residues.